One and the same sample provided the 32 T cell receptor beta chains below, sequenced in a study of shared clonotypes between healthy human individuals. Using immunoSEQ multiplex PCR, the repertoire was profiled, and TCRdb retains in-frame clones only, with some absent. Of fewer than 1.4 million clones detected, approximately 80% appear once; the ten largest clones hold 0.6% to 0.7%. The specimen was memory CD4+ T cells from PBMCs. Subset described: CD45RA-negative fraction. Receptors originate from a man aged 18 to 30 in good health. Some clones in this sample may be carry-over from other donors' samples.

This clone has only a few counts. Possible read error: a much larger clone is one base away. In the same sample, other DNA sequences code for this CDR3. The gene calls are TRBV7-9 and TRBJ1-1; D remains unclear. The CDR3 totals 12 residues. Trimming removed 5 bases from V and 1 base from J, with 5 bases in between. The germline gives CDR1 SEHNR, CDR2 FQNEAQ (reference sequence). The CDR3 DNA reads as TGTGCCAGCAGCCGAGAGAACACTGAAGCTTTCTTT. It specifies CASSRENTEAFF.

The chain is built from TRBV28 and TRBJ1-1, with a possible D match to TRBD1 (5 bases). This CDR3 comprises 16 residues. Germline V CDR1 and CDR2: MDHEN, SYDVKM. Trimming removed 2 bases from V and 1 base from J, with 14 bases in between. CDR3 bases: TGTGCCAGCAGTTTAGTTTCAGGGTCGGGGAACACTGAAGCTTTCTTT. Amino acid sequence: CASSLVSGSGNTEAFF.

The V and J genes are TRBV4-1 and TRBJ2-3; TRBD2 agrees at 8 bases. The CDR3 sequence is 15 residues long. Unmatched junction bases numbered 9, after V lost 4 bases and J lost 6 bases. Germline V gives CDR1 MGHRA, CDR2 YSYEKL. CDR3: CASSLVGLVLDTQYF. In DNA, the CDR3 is TGCGCCAGCAGCCTGGTGGGACTAGTGCTCGATACGCAGTATTTT.

The chain couples TRBV7-9 to TRBJ2-1, with TRBD1 identical over 7 bases. Germline V gives CDR1 SEHNR, CDR2 FQNEAQ (reference sequence). The CDR3 totals 13 residues. After removal of 5 bases from V and 8 bases from J, the junction contained 6 bases not matched to a gene. CDR3 amino acids: CASSRDRDDEQFF. The DNA of the CDR3 is TGTGCCAGCAGCCGCGACAGGGACGATGAGCAGTTCTTC.

The chain's CDR3 is CASSFRGIGYEQYF. The CDR3 DNA sequence: TGTGCCAGCAGCTTCCGGGGTATCGGCTACGAGCAGTACTTC. The V call is TRBV11-1, the J call TRBJ2-7; possibly TRBD2 for D (5 bases). CDR1 is SGHAT, CDR2 FQDESV, per germline (reference sequence). Trimming shortened V by 3 bases and J by 3 bases, and 12 bases separated the two germline ends. This CDR3 comprises 14 residues.

This clone was counted between two and nine times. This chain connects TRBV30 to TRBJ1-1; 8 bases match TRBD1. This CDR3 comprises 13 residues. CDR1 and CDR2 (germline): GTSNPN, SVGIG (reference sequence). Germline trimming cut 2 bases from V and 8 bases from J; bases unmatched to any gene: 7. The CDR3 loop is CAWSPQGAREAFF. DNA of the CDR3: TGTGCCTGGAGTCCCCAGGGGGCAAGGGAAGCTTTCTTT.

The chain is built from TRBV28 and TRBJ2-4; tentative D call: TRBD2 (6 bases). The V end lost 3 bases, the J end lost 1 base, and 16 bases lay between the germline ends. CDR3 length: 17 amino acids. Germline-derived CDR1 and CDR2 are MDHEN and SYDVKM. The CDR3 DNA follows: TGTGCCAGCAGTTTTGAAACAGGAGGGGAGGCCAAAAACATTCAGTACTTC. It yields the protein CASSFETGGEAKNIQYF.

CDR3 coding DNA: TGTGCCAGCAGCCTCCGGACTAGCGAGAATGAGCAGTTCTTC. Protein sequence: CASSLRTSENEQFF. The chain is built from TRBV7-9 and TRBJ2-1; 9 positions match TRBD2. Per the germline V gene, CDR1 is SEHNR and CDR2 is FQNEAQ (reference sequence). With V trimmed by 5 bases and J by 7 bases, 6 bases remained unmatched. The CDR3 covers 14 residues.

J is TRBJ2-5 and V is TRBV7-7, with D hard to call. Trimming shortened V by 5 bases and J by 2 bases, and 15 bases separated the two germline ends. The CDR3 has 15 amino acids. Germline assignment: CDR1 SSHAT and CDR2 FNYEAQ (reference sequence). Here the CDR3 DNA reads TGTGCCAGCAGCGGAAATGGACGGGCGCAAGAGACCCAGTACTTC. Translating it yields CASSGNGRAQETQYF.

The chain carries TRBV5-6 and TRBJ1-1, with D possibly matching TRBD1 (5 bases). Per the germline V gene, CDR1 is SGHDT and CDR2 is YYEEEE. The CDR3 runs to 14 residues. The V end lost 4 bases, the J end lost 4 bases, and 14 bases lay between the germline ends. This CDR3 is CASSRQGGGTEAFF. CDR3 sequence (DNA): TGTGCCAGCAGCCGGCAAGGCGGGGGCACTGAAGCTTTCTTT.

The V call is TRBV7-9, the J call TRBJ2-1, with D perhaps matching TRBD2 (6 bases). V was cut by 7 bases and J by 0 bases, with 19 bases left in between. This CDR3 comprises 17 residues. Germline CDR1 is SEHNR and CDR2 is FQNEAQ (reference sequence). CDR3 residues: CASTSGGGALSYNEQFF. CDR3 DNA sequence: TGTGCCAGCACCTCTGGGGGAGGTGCCCTCTCCTACAATGAGCAGTTCTTC. The whole variable domain, remainder taken from reference TRBV7-9 and TRBJ2-1, is DTGVSQNPRHKITKRGQNVTFRCDPISEHNRLYWYRQTLGQGPEFLTYFQNEAQLEKSRLLSDRFSAERPKGSFSTLEIQRTEQGDSAMYLCASTSGGGALSYNEQFFGPGTRLTVL.

In the case of this clone: A much larger clone is a single base away; this may be a read error. The chain recombines TRBV28 with TRBJ1-2, with 11 bases identical to TRBD1. Germline CDR1 is MDHEN and CDR2 is SYDVKM. Germline trimming cut 6 bases from V and 4 bases from J; bases unmatched to any gene: 13. There are 17 residues in the CDR3. Here the CDR3 reads CASSQAPGTGGPYGYTF. For the CDR3, the DNA is TGTGCCAGCAGCCAGGCTCCCGGGACAGGGGGACCCTATGGCTACACCTTC.

On this clone: Given a much more abundant clone one base away, this may be a read error. The V call is TRBV2, the J call TRBJ2-3; D unclear. CDR1 is SNHLY and CDR2 is FYNNEI in the germline V gene. The V end was cut by 4 bases, the J end by 6 bases, with 5 bases between. The CDR3 sequence is 11 residues long. The CDR3 DNA reads TGTGCCAGCAGTGGGTGGGATACGCAGTATTTT. Translated, it gives CASSGWDTQYF.

The chain recombines TRBV5-4 with TRBJ2-7; 8 nucleotides align to TRBD1. V was clipped by 1 base and J by 5 bases; unmatched bases: 5. The CDR3 is made up of 14 amino acids. Germline V gives CDR1 SGHNT, CDR2 YYREEE (reference sequence). CDR3 bases: TGTGCCAGCAGCTTGCCGGCAGGGGGCAACGAGCAGTACTTC. Its translation is CASSLPAGGNEQYF.

The CDR3 here is CASSPDRVGHGYTF. CDR3 DNA sequence: TGTGCCAGCAGCCCGGACAGGGTTGGGCACGGCTACACCTTC. The chain links TRBV28 to TRBJ1-2, with 8 bases fitting TRBD1. This CDR3 has 14 amino acids. V dropped 6 bases and J dropped 8; count of bases not matched to a gene: 11. Germline lookup yields CDR1 MDHEN and CDR2 SYDVKM.

This clone was counted once. In nucleotides, the CDR3 is TGTGCCAGCAGCCCGTTGGGGTCGTTCGCCACCGGGGAGCTGTTTTTT. Amino acids: CASSPLGSFATGELFF. The chain joins TRBV9 to TRBJ2-2; no clear D. The ends were cut back, 4 bases at V and 4 bases at J, with 17 bases in the middle. The CDR3 runs to 16 residues. Germline V gives CDR1 SGDLS, CDR2 YYNGEE. The variable domain in full, with the rest retrieved from reference TRBV9 and TRBJ2-2, is DSGVTQTPKHLITATGQRVTLRCSPRSGDLSVYWYQQSLDQGLQFLIQYYNGEERAKGNILERFSAQQFPDLHSELNLSSLELGDSALYFCASSPLGSFATGELFFGEGSRLTVL.

The chain recombines TRBV5-1 with TRBJ1-4, with D uncertain. The CDR3 consists of 13 residues. The ends were cut back, 4 bases at V and 7 bases at J, with 11 bases in the middle. Germline V gene lookup returns CDR1 SGHRS and CDR2 YFSETQ. CDR3 sequence: CASSLDWAEKLFF. The CDR3 DNA reads as TGCGCCAGCAGCCTCGATTGGGCTGAAAAACTGTTTTTT.

This clone was counted a few times. The rearrangement joins TRBV2 to TRBJ1-1; 11 positions agree with TRBD1. V shed 4 bases and J 11 bases; nucleotides not matched to a gene: 9. In germline, CDR1 is SNHLY, CDR2 FYNNEI. The CDR3 loop spans 14 amino acids. The CDR3: CASSGGQGVLGAFF. The CDR3 DNA follows: TGTGCCAGCAGTGGGGGACAGGGGGTGTTGGGTGCTTTCTTT. Full variable domain (outside the CDR3, taken from reference TRBV2 and TRBJ1-1): EPEVTQTPSHQVTQMGQEVILRCVPISNHLYFYWYRQILGQKVEFLVSFYNNEISEKSEIFDDQFSVERPDGSNFTLKIRSTKLEDSAMYFCASSGGQGVLGAFFGQGTRLTVV.

About this clone itself: It may be a read error: a sequence one base away is much more abundant. At the DNA level, this CDR3 is encoded by other sequences in the same sample as well. The J gene is TRBJ2-1, the V gene TRBV5-4, with 8 bases aligning to TRBD2. Germline V lookup: CDR1 SGHNT, CDR2 YYREEE (reference sequence). This CDR3 contains 17 residues. With V trimmed by 2 bases and J by 2 bases, 9 bases remained unmatched. The CDR3 loop is CASSFYLTSAPYNEQFF. The DNA for the CDR3 is TGTGCCAGCAGCTTTTACTTGACTAGCGCACCCTACAATGAGCAGTTCTTC. The full variable domain, in which reference TRBV5-4 and TRBJ2-1 provide the parts outside the CDR3, is ETGVTQSPTHLIKTRGQQVTLRCSSQSGHNTVSWYQQALGQGPQFIFQYYREEENGRGNFPPRFSGLQFPNYSSELNVNALELDDSALYLCASSFYLTSAPYNEQFFGPGTRLTVL.

About this clone itself: This CDR3 is also generated by other DNA sequences in the sample. The chain carries TRBV7-9 and TRBJ2-7; D not certain. V shed 3 bases and J shed 0 bases, with 9 bases lying between them. Germline V gene lookup returns CDR1 SEHNR and CDR2 FQNEAQ (reference sequence). This CDR3 is 14 amino acids long. This CDR3 reads CASSFSGSSYEQYF. CDR3 DNA sequence: TGTGCCAGCAGCTTTTCAGGCTCCTCCTACGAGCAGTACTTC.

This clone was detected only once. This chain connects TRBV5-1 to TRBJ2-5; no definite D call. The CDR3 has 15 residues. CDR1 SGHRS and CDR2 YFSETQ come from the germline V gene. V was trimmed by 0 bases and J by 5 bases, leaving 14 bases between them. CDR3 sequence (DNA): TGCGCCAGCAGCTTGGGAGTCCGACCCTCGGAGACCCAGTACTTC. Amino acids: CASSLGVRPSETQYF.

The V call is TRBV7-9, the J call TRBJ2-3, with 7 bases that match TRBD2. The V gene end was trimmed by 5 bases and the J gene end by 5 bases; junction bases not matched to a gene: 7. Germline V gives CDR1 SEHNR, CDR2 FQNEAQ (reference sequence). The length of the CDR3 is 14 residues. CDR3 sequence: CASSVLERGDTQYF. The CDR3, as DNA: TGTGCCAGCAGCGTCTTAGAGCGGGGAGATACGCAGTATTTT.

This sequence joins TRBV2 and TRBJ2-3; D might be TRBD2 (6 bases). This CDR3 spans 14 amino acids. Looked up from germline, CDR1 is SNHLY and CDR2 is FYNNEI. V lost 8 bases and J 2 bases, leaving 14 bases between the germline ends. The CDR3 sequence: CASVRLENTDTQYF. Written as DNA, the CDR3 is TGTGCCAGCGTAAGACTAGAGAACACAGATACGCAGTATTTT.

J is TRBJ2-1 and V is TRBV7-2; TRBD2 matches at 8 bases. Per germline, CDR1 SGHTA and CDR2 FQGNSA. The CDR3 runs 15 residues. With 2 bases clipped from V and 2 bases from J, the junction kept 2 bases outside the gene matches. For the CDR3, the DNA is TGTGCCAGCAGCTTACGGGGGGGAACCTACAATGAGCAGTTCTTC. This encodes CASSLRGGTYNEQFF.

This clone was detected a few times. The chain is built from TRBV12-2 and TRBJ2-7; no check of the table's D call, TRBD2, against the DNA was made. TRBV12-2 constitutes a pseudogene. This CDR3 has 16 amino acids. CDR3 bases: TGTGCAAGTCGCCCTTGCGGACTAGCGGGAGCGTCGGAGCAGTACTTC. Its translation: CASRPCGLAGASEQYF.

This clone was recorded a few times. CDR3 region: CATSRDSSWADHQPQHF. CDR3 nucleotide sequence: TGTGCCACCAGCAGAGACTCCTCGTGGGCAGATCACCAGCCCCAGCATTTT. The chain joins TRBV15 to TRBJ1-5; D is unclear. Trimming cost V 0 bases and J 7 bases, with 19 bases left between them. CDR3 size: 17 residues. Germline V lookup: CDR1 LNHNV, CDR2 YYDKDF (reference sequence). Filled out from reference TRBV15 and TRBJ1-5, the complete variable domain reads DAMVIQNPRYQVTQFGKPVTLSCSQTLNHNVMYWYQQKSSQAPKLLFHYYDKDFNNEADTPDNFQSRRPNTSFCFLDIRSPGLGDTAMYLCATSRDSSWADHQPQHFGDGTRLSIL.

This clone has only a few counts. A much larger clonotype is one base distant, so this may be a read error. V usage is TRBV7-8 and J usage is TRBJ2-7; 8 bases map to TRBD1. Trimming at V came to 4 bases and at J to 2 bases, leaving 1 base not matched to a gene. Germline V CDR1 and CDR2: SGHVS, FQNEAQ. This CDR3 has 13 amino acids. The CDR3 nucleotides read TGTGCCAGCAGCTCGACAGGGGCCTACGAGCAGTACTTC. This encodes CASSSTGAYEQYF.

This clone has a single count. This sequence joins TRBV7-9 and TRBJ1-1, with D possibly matching TRBD1 (6 bases). CDR1 and CDR2 (germline): SEHNR, FQNEAQ (reference sequence). V lost 5 bases and J 0 bases, leaving 13 bases between the germline ends. CDR3 length: 15 amino acids. For the CDR3, the DNA is TGTGCCAGCAGCCGAAACAGGGCCATGAACACTGAAGCTTTCTTT. Translating gives CASSRNRAMNTEAFF.

In this sample, this clone turned up a few times. The genes are TRBV7-9 and TRBJ2-7; D gene uncertain. Germline loops: CDR1 SEHNR, CDR2 FQNEAQ (reference sequence). Between the trimmed V and J ends, which lost 1 base and 6 bases, there was a span of 10 bases. The CDR3 is 13 residues long. The CDR3 loop is CASSLGQNSEQYF. The DNA of the CDR3 is TGTGCCAGCAGCTTAGGGCAGAACAGCGAGCAGTACTTC.

The genes are TRBV7-9 and TRBJ2-7; D gene unclear. Between the trimmed V and J ends, which lost 5 bases and 6 bases, there was a span of 11 bases. This CDR3 contains 12 residues. The germline gives CDR1 SEHNR, CDR2 FQNEAQ (reference sequence). CDR3: CASSRHDTEQYF. The CDR3 DNA is TGTGCCAGCAGCAGACACGACACCGAGCAGTACTTC.

The rearrangement joins TRBV7-9 to TRBJ2-5; TRBD1 matches at 8 bases. There are 15 residues in the CDR3. Germline CDR1 SEHNR, CDR2 FQNEAQ (reference sequence). The V and J ends lost 11 bases and 1 base, in that order; junction bases with no gene match: 12. DNA for the CDR3: TGTGCCGGAAGAAAAGGACAGGGAGGCCAAGAGACCCAGTACTTC. Its translation is CAGRKGQGGQETQYF. The full variable domain, rest sourced from reference TRBV7-9 and TRBJ2-5, is DTGVSQNPRHKITKRGQNVTFRCDPISEHNRLYWYRQTLGQGPEFLTYFQNEAQLEKSRLLSDRFSAERPKGSFSTLEIQRTEQGDSAMYLCAGRKGQGGQETQYFGPGTRLLVL.

This chain connects TRBV29-1 to TRBJ2-4; no clear D gene. Germline assignment: CDR1 SQVTM and CDR2 ANQGSEA. The V end lost 1 base, the J end lost 6 bases, and 7 bases lay between the germline ends. The CDR3 has 12 residues. The CDR3 here is CSVEVWGNIQYF. The CDR3 DNA reads as TGCAGCGTTGAAGTTTGGGGAAACATTCAGTACTTC.